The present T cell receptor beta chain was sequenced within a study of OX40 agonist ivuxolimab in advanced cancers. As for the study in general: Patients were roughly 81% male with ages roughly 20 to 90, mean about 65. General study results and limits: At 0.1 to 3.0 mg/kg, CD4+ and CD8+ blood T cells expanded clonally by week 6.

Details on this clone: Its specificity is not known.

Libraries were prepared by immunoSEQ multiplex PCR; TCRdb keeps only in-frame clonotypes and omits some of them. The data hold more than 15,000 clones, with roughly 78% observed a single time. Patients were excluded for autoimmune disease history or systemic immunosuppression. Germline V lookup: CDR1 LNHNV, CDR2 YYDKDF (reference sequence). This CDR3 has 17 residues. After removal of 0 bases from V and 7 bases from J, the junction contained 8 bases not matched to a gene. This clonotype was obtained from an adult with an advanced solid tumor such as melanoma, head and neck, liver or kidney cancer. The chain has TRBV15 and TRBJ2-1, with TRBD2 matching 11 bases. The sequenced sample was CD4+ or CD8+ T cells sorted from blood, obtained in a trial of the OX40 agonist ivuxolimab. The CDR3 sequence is CATSRDQLAGVGNEQFF. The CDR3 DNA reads TGTGCCACCAGCAGAGATCAACTAGCGGGAGTTGGAAATGAGCAGTTCTTC.